This paragraph covers one T cell receptor beta chain sequence. Its specificity is unknown. These data come from a study of T cell responses to AZD1222 COVID-19 vaccine. Trimming shortened V by 7 bases and J by 10 bases, and 20 bases separated the two germline ends. Germline V lookup: CDR1 MNHEY, CDR2 SVGAGI. This CDR3 region has 14 residues. Here immunoSEQ multiplex PCR was the method, and the copy in TCRdb shows in-frame clones only, minus some. The sample lists about 150,000 clones; approximately 90% were seen once. Findings and limits, study-wide: Samples come after the peak T cell response, not at day 14. Females made up more of the donors, who were largely white British, and clonal diversity may have come out too low. Unmutated variant regions reportedly attract nearly half of all spike-specific TCRs.

The rearrangement uses TRBV6-5 and TRBJ2-1, with D possibly matching TRBD2 (6 bases). The TCR originated in an adult in good health. The sequenced sample was peripheral blood, obtained on day 0 of AZD1222 vaccination. The CDR3 region is CASTPTVTSTEQFF. CDR3 bases: TGTGCCAGCACCCCCACTGTAACTAGCACCGAGCAGTTCTTC.